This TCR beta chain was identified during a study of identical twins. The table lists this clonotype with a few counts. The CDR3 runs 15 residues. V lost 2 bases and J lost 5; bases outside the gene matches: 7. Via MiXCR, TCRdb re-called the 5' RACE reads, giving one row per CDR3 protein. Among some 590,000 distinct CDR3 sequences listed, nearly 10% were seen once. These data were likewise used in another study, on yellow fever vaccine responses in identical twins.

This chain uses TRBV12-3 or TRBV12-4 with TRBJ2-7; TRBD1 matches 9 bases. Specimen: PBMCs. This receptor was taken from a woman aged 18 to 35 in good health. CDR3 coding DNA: TGTGCCAGCAGTTTAAGGGGACAGGGAAACCACGAGCAGTACTTC. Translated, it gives CASSLRGQGNHEQYF.